These 30 T cell receptor beta chains were all obtained from the same sample, sequenced in a study of blood T cell repertoires in COVID-19 (dated by TCRdb to 2018 to 2020). The library relied on the immunoSEQ multiplex PCR assay. What TCRdb holds here is the immuneACCESS table cut down to in-frame rearrangements. Part of the clones is not present; checked against another copy, under half of the missing clones reflect an unresolved V gene, and the others are unexplained. Here the sample has about 180,000 clones; more than 70% occur a single time. The ten largest clones capture around 14% of the sample. The source material was peripheral blood. The receptors here all came from a man aged 18 to 30 with active or convalescent COVID-19.

The V gene is TRBV7-2, the J gene TRBJ1-4, with TRBD1 matching 7 bases. The CDR3 runs to 15 residues. In germline, CDR1 is SGHTA, CDR2 FQGNSA. Trimming at V came to 5 bases and at J to 4 bases, leaving 7 bases not matched to a gene. The CDR3 reads CASSPMTGSNEKLFF. Written as DNA, the CDR3 is TGTGCCAGCAGCCCTATGACAGGGAGTAATGAAAAACTGTTTTTT.

The V call is TRBV19, the J call TRBJ2-3, with D possibly being TRBD1 (6 bases). Germline V lookup: CDR1 LNHDA, CDR2 SQIVND (reference sequence). Trimming cost V 4 bases and J 2 bases, with 13 bases left between them. The CDR3 is 15 residues long. The CDR3, as DNA: TGTGCCAGTAGTAGCCCGGGACAAGCCACAGATACGCAGTATTTT. This sequence encodes CASSSPGQATDTQYF. Variable domain in full (rest from reference TRBV19 and TRBJ2-3): DGGITQSPKYLFRKEGQNVTLSCEQNLNHDAMYWYRQDPGQGLRLIYYSQIVNDFQKGDIAEGYSVSREKKESFPLTVTSAQKNPTAFYLCASSSPGQATDTQYFGPGTRLTVL.

With regard to this clone: The same CDR3 is also encoded by other DNA sequences in this sample. The V call is TRBV9, the J call TRBJ2-2, with 10 nucleotides matching TRBD2. The CDR3 has 15 amino acids. With 0 bases clipped from V and 6 bases from J, the junction kept 2 bases outside the gene matches. The germline V gene has CDR1 SGDLS and CDR2 YYNGEE. Here the CDR3 DNA reads TGTGCCAGCAGCGTAGGTAGCGGGGGGCCCGGGGAGCTGTTTTTT. Protein: CASSVGSGGPGELFF.

This chain uses TRBV10-2 with TRBJ2-7; D is perhaps TRBD2 (7 bases). CDR1 WSHSY and CDR2 SAAADI come from the germline V gene. This CDR3 has 16 residues. Trimming removed 0 bases from V and 3 bases from J, with 15 bases in between. CDR3 in DNA: TGCGCCAGCAGTGAGTCGGGGGGGGCCTCAAGCTACGAGCAGTACTTC. Residues: CASSESGGASSYEQYF.

The chain couples TRBV7-9 to TRBJ2-7; TRBD2 matches 7 bases. V lost 5 bases, J lost 5 bases, and 9 bases stayed unmatched. CDR1 and CDR2 from the germline V gene are SEHNR and FQNEAQ (reference sequence). The CDR3 extends over 14 amino acids. The CDR3 reads CASSPAGPWDEQYF. The CDR3 DNA reads TGTGCCAGCAGCCCAGCGGGACCCTGGGACGAGCAGTACTTC.

Worth noting for this clone: The same CDR3 arises from other DNA sequences in this sample as well. The J gene is TRBJ1-6, the V gene TRBV18, with TRBD1 matching 7 bases. The CDR3 runs to 14 residues. Germline CDR1 is KGHSH and CDR2 is LQKENI. V lost 4 bases, J lost 7 bases, and 4 bases stayed unmatched. This CDR3 is CASSQDRANSPLHF. For the CDR3, the DNA is TGTGCCAGCTCACAAGACAGGGCCAATTCACCCCTCCACTTT.

This chain uses TRBV19 with TRBJ1-5; TRBD1 matches 7 bases. The germline V gene encodes CDR1 LNHDA and CDR2 SQIVND (reference sequence). Trimming removed 5 bases from V and 2 bases from J; junction bases left unmatched: 3. This CDR3 has 14 residues. The CDR3 here is CASSLDRGNQPQHF. The CDR3 nucleotides are TGTGCCAGTAGTCTCGACAGGGGCAATCAGCCCCAGCATTTT. Full variable domain (outside the CDR3, taken from reference TRBV19 and TRBJ1-5): DGGITQSPKYLFRKEGQNVTLSCEQNLNHDAMYWYRQDPGQGLRLIYYSQIVNDFQKGDIAEGYSVSREKKESFPLTVTSAQKNPTAFYLCASSLDRGNQPQHFGDGTRLSIL.

The chain links TRBV2 to TRBJ1-2; D ambiguous. V gave up 0 bases and J gave up 8 bases, with 7 bases separating them. Germline V gene lookup returns CDR1 SNHLY and CDR2 FYNNEI. This CDR3 has 12 residues. DNA of the CDR3: TGTGCCAGCAGTGAAGCCCAGAGGGGCTACACCTTC. Translating it yields CASSEAQRGYTF.

The rearrangement joins TRBV5-6 to TRBJ2-3; no firm D call. The V and J ends lost 4 bases and 4 bases respectively, with 10 bases between them. This CDR3 has 13 residues. Per germline, CDR1 SGHDT and CDR2 YYEEEE. CDR3 sequence (DNA): TGTGCCAGCAGCGTAGCATCCGCAGATACGCAGTATTTT. Translating gives CASSVASADTQYF.

The chain couples TRBV27 to TRBJ1-6; tentative D call: TRBD1 (5 bases). Trimming pared 3 bases from V and 9 bases from J, leaving 9 bases between. The length of the CDR3 is 13 residues. Germline CDR1 and CDR2: MNHEY and SMNVEV (reference sequence). The CDR3 protein is CASSFGGGSPLHF. CDR3 bases: TGTGCCAGCAGTTTTGGGGGGGGTTCACCCCTCCACTTT.

The rearrangement uses TRBV18 and TRBJ1-2; 8 nucleotides agree with TRBD1. Germline lookup yields CDR1 KGHSH and CDR2 LQKENI. The CDR3 runs 15 residues. V lost 3 bases and J lost 3; bases outside the gene matches: 6. The CDR3 nucleotides are TGTGCCAGCTCACCTCGCCAGGGGGCGGACTATGGCTACACCTTC. This encodes CASSPRQGADYGYTF.

The rearrangement joins TRBV10-3 to TRBJ2-7, with 7 bases aligning to TRBD1. This CDR3 contains 14 residues. From germline, CDR1 is ENHRY and CDR2 SYGVKD. V gave up 9 bases and J gave up 4 bases; unmatched junction bases: 12. The CDR3 DNA follows: TGTGCCATAGGACAGGACCAGACTAAATACGAGCAGTACTTC. Encoded protein: CAIGQDQTKYEQYF.

The V and J genes are TRBV2 and TRBJ2-5; the match to TRBD1 covers 11 bases. Germline values: CDR1 SNHLY, CDR2 FYNNEI. The junction had 9 bases not matched to a gene; V was cut back by 7 bases and J by 5 bases. The CDR3 runs to 15 residues. The CDR3 DNA follows: TGTGCCAGCACCCCGGACAGGGGGCCTTGGGAGACCCAGTACTTC. Its protein is CASTPDRGPWETQYF.

The chain combines TRBV6-1 with TRBJ2-1; D is unresolved. Germline V gene data show CDR1 as MNHNS and CDR2 as SASEGT. Deletions cut 3 bases from V and 3 bases from J, with 9 bases between. The CDR3 sequence is 14 residues long. The CDR3 reads CASSDVTFYNEQFF. DNA of the CDR3: TGTGCCAGCAGTGACGTGACTTTCTACAATGAGCAGTTCTTC.

This clone has just a few counts. The J gene is TRBJ2-7, the V gene TRBV7-6; 11 bases are a match to TRBD2. This CDR3 has 17 amino acids. The V gene end was trimmed by 0 bases and the J gene end by 2 bases; junction bases not matched to a gene: 6. Germline CDR1 is SGHVS and CDR2 is FNYEAQ. The CDR3 region has the DNA TGTGCCAGCAGCTTAGCGGGGACTAGCGGTCTCACCTACGAGCAGTACTTC. Protein: CASSLAGTSGLTYEQYF.

The V call is TRBV5-1, the J call TRBJ2-7, with D unclear. Trimming left V 6 bases short and J 0 bases short, with 13 bases between. Germline loops: CDR1 SGHRS, CDR2 YFSETQ. CDR3 length: 14 amino acids. The CDR3 bases are TGCGCCAGCACAGGTTGGCCGAACTCCTACGAGCAGTACTTC. It yields the protein CASTGWPNSYEQYF.

V gene TRBV4-3 combines with J gene TRBJ2-1; 9 bases agree with TRBD2. Per the germline V gene, CDR1 is LGHNA and CDR2 is YSLEER. This CDR3 has 17 residues. V lost 0 bases, J lost 7 bases, and 10 bases stayed unmatched. CDR3 coding DNA: TGCGCCAGCAGCCAAGATCGGGCGGGAGGGCCAAGGAATGAGCAGTTCTTC. Translated: CASSQDRAGGPRNEQFF.

The count of this clone is one. The V gene is TRBV6-5, the J gene TRBJ1-2; unclear D gene. With 6 bases removed from V and 8 bases from J, the gap between germline ends came to 10 bases. This CDR3 comprises 11 residues. Germline V gene sequence: CDR1 MNHEY, CDR2 SVGAGI. The CDR3 reads CASSPGWGYTF. In DNA, the CDR3 is TGTGCCAGCAGCCCAGGTTGGGGCTACACCTTC.

The rearrangement joins TRBV7-9 to TRBJ2-5, with a weak D call TRBD1 (6 bases). Germline loops: CDR1 SEHNR, CDR2 FQNEAQ (reference sequence). The V gene lost 0 bases and the J gene lost 0 bases, with 20 bases spanning the gap. The CDR3 contains 19 residues. The CDR3 reads CASSLAGVMAGAYQETQYF. The CDR3 bases are TGTGCCAGCAGCTTAGCGGGGGTTATGGCAGGGGCTTACCAAGAGACCCAGTACTTC. Variable domain in full (rest from reference TRBV7-9 and TRBJ2-5): DTGVSQNPRHKITKRGQNVTFRCDPISEHNRLYWYRQTLGQGPEFLTYFQNEAQLEKSRLLSDRFSAERPKGSFSTLEIQRTEQGDSAMYLCASSLAGVMAGAYQETQYFGPGTRLLVL.

The count of this clone is one. The chain uses TRBV18 and TRBJ2-1, with 8 bases lining up with TRBD1. Germline V gives CDR1 KGHSH, CDR2 LQKENI. The length of the CDR3 is 12 residues. V was clipped by 5 bases and J by 12 bases; unmatched bases: 6. CDR3 coding DNA: TGTGCCAGCTCAACACAGGACAGGGTGCAGTTCTTC. Translating gives CASSTQDRVQFF. The full variable domain, rest sourced from reference TRBV18 and TRBJ2-1, is NAGVMQNPRHLVRRRGQEARLRCSPMKGHSHVYWYRQLPEEGLKFMVYLQKENIIDESGMPKERFSAEFPKEGPSILRIQQVVRGDSAAYFCASSTQDRVQFFGPGTRLTVL.

V usage is TRBV4-2 and J usage is TRBJ2-3, with 8 bases identical to TRBD2. From germline, CDR1 is LGHNA and CDR2 YNFKEQ. The CDR3 spans 15 residues. The ends lost 0 bases at V and 3 bases at J; junction bases unmatched: 2. The CDR3 region has the DNA TGTGCCAGCAGCCAAGATCCGGGAGGGACAGATACGCAGTATTTT. Translated: CASSQDPGGTDTQYF.

The V call is TRBV4-1, the J call TRBJ2-7; 9 positions match TRBD2. The CDR3 runs to 15 residues. With 1 base clipped from V and 4 bases from J, the junction kept 5 bases outside the gene matches. Per germline, CDR1 MGHRA and CDR2 YSYEKL. The CDR3 DNA reads as TGCGCCAGCAGCCAAGGTCGCGGGAGGGGATACGAGCAGTACTTC. Translating gives CASSQGRGRGYEQYF.

The J gene is TRBJ1-1, the V gene TRBV29-1, with a tentative D call TRBD1 (6 bases). The V and J ends lost 7 bases and 1 base respectively, with 10 bases between them. CDR1 and CDR2 from the germline V gene are SQVTM and ANQGSEA. This CDR3 spans 12 amino acids. In nucleotides, the CDR3 is TGCAGCGCCGGGACAACGAACACTGAAGCTTTCTTT. As protein: CSAGTTNTEAFF.

This chain connects TRBV7-6 to TRBJ2-3, with 7 bases matching TRBD1. Trimming at V came to 5 bases and at J to 0 bases, leaving 8 bases not matched to a gene. Germline CDR1 and CDR2: SGHVS and FNYEAQ. This CDR3 spans 16 amino acids. CDR3 sequence (DNA): TGTGCCAGCAGCCCGCACAGGGGCCAGAGCACAGATACGCAGTATTTT. Residues: CASSPHRGQSTDTQYF.

This clone was found once. The CDR3 sequence: CASRRRDRSEKLFF. The CDR3 nucleotides are TGCGCCAGCCGCCGTAGGGACAGGAGTGAAAAACTGTTTTTT. The chain employs TRBV5-1 and TRBJ1-4, with 8 bases lining up with TRBD1. The J segment lost 7 bases and the V segment lost 7 bases, leaving 9 bases of the junction unmatched. Germline lookup yields CDR1 SGHRS and CDR2 YFSETQ. CDR3 length equals 14 residues.

This chain uses TRBV7-2 with TRBJ2-3; 12 bases fit TRBD2. The CDR3 is 17 amino acids. The V and J ends lost 4 bases and 4 bases, in that order; junction bases with no gene match: 9. CDR1 and CDR2 (germline): SGHTA, FQGNSA. CDR3 nucleotide sequence: TGTGCCAGCAGCTGGCAAACTAGCGGGAGGAAGGCAGATACGCAGTATTTT. Residues: CASSWQTSGRKADTQYF.

The V gene is TRBV6-2 or TRBV6-3, the J gene TRBJ2-3, with D hard to call. V was clipped by 6 bases and J by 4 bases, with 17 bases between them. The CDR3 consists of 15 residues. The germline V gene encodes CDR1 MNHEY and CDR2 SVGEGT. This CDR3 reads CASSASGPPADTQYF. The CDR3 DNA reads TGTGCCAGCAGCGCGAGTGGGCCACCCGCAGATACGCAGTATTTT.

A few counts support this clone. The chain carries TRBV28 and TRBJ2-6; D not certain. The ends were cut back, 3 bases at V and 0 bases at J, with 9 bases in the middle. Germline V CDR1 and CDR2: MDHEN, SYDVKM. CDR3 length equals 16 residues. For the CDR3, the DNA is TGTGCCAGCAGTTTGGGCGCGCTCTCTGGGGCCAACGTCCTGACTTTC. As protein: CASSLGALSGANVLTF.

The chain carries TRBV4-3 and TRBJ2-1, with TRBD2 matching 9 bases. The V gene end was trimmed by 2 bases and the J gene end by 5 bases; junction bases not matched to a gene: 7. This CDR3 spans 16 amino acids. Germline CDR1 LGHNA, CDR2 YSLEER. CDR3 sequence: CASSQLIAGVDNEQFF. CDR3 nucleotides: TGCGCCAGCAGCCAATTAATAGCGGGAGTTGACAATGAGCAGTTCTTC.

V is TRBV6-2 or TRBV6-3 and J is TRBJ2-7; 9 bases agree with TRBD2. V gave up 4 bases and J gave up 0 bases; unmatched junction bases: 4. There are 15 residues in the CDR3. The germline V gene has CDR1 MNHEY and CDR2 SVGEGT. The CDR3 nucleotides read TGTGCCAGCAGTTTTAGCGGGAGCCCCTCCTACGAGCAGTACTTC. It codes for CASSFSGSPSYEQYF.